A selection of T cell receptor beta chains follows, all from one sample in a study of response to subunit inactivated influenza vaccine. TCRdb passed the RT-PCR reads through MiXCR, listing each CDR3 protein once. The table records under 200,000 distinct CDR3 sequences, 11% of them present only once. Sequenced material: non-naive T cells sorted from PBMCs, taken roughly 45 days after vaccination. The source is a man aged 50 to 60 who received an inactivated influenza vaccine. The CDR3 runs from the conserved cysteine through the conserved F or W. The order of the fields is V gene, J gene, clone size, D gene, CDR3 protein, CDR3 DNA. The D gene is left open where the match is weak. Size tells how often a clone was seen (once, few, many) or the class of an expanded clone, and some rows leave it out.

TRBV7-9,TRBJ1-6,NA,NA,CASQKGQNSHNSPLHF,TGTGCCAGCCAAAAGGGACAAAACAGTCATAATTCACCCCTCCACTTT
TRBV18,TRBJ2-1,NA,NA,CASSRRSSSSYNEQFF,TGTGCCAGCTCAAGGCGATCTAGCAGCTCCTACAATGAGCAGTTCTTC
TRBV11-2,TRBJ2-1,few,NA,CASSSGGATYNEQFF,TGTGCCAGCAGCTCCGGTGGGGCAACATACAATGAGCAGTTCTTC
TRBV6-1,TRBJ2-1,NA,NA,CASRRAANNEQFF,TGTGCCAGCAGGAGGGCAGCAAACAATGAGCAGTTCTTC
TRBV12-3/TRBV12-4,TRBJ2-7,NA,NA,CASRSSVSYEQYF,TGTGCCAGCAGATCATCGGTCTCCTACGAGCAGTACTTC
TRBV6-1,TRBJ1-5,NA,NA,CASSEGVGNQPQHF,TGTGCCAGCAGTGAAGGGGTGGGCAATCAGCCCCAGCATTTT
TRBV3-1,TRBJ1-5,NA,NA,CASSTGRFGQPQHF,TGTGCCAGCAGCACCGGGAGGTTTGGGCAGCCCCAGCATTTT
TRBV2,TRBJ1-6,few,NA,CASMAGNSPLHF,TGTGCCAGCATGGCAGGAAATTCACCCCTCCACTTT
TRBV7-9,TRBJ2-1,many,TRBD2,CASSPPGKRGVREQFF,TGTGCCAGCAGCCCCCCGGGGAAGCGGGGGGTAAGAGAGCAGTTCTTC
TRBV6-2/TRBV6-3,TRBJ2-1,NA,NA,CASSFYLVGGMSFLDNEQFF,TGTGCCAGCAGTTTTTATTTGGTGGGCGGAATGTCGTTCCTCGACAATGAGCAGTTCTTC
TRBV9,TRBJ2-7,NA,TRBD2,CASSLSGRYDEQYF,TGTGCCAGCAGCCTTAGCGGGAGGTACGACGAGCAGTACTTC
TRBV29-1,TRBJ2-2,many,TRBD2,CSVYFTSGPGELFF,TGCAGCGTTTACTTTACTAGCGGGCCCGGGGAGCTGTTTTTT
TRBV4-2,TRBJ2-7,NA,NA,CASSQNYRGGLYEQYF,TGTGCCAGCAGCCAAAATTACAGGGGAGGTCTCTACGAGCAGTACTTC
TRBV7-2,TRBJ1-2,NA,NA,CASSSVNLYGYTF,TGTGCCAGCAGCTCAGTGAACCTCTATGGCTACACCTTC
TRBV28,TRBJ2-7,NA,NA,CASSLMQGGRNEQYF,TGTGCCAGCAGTTTGATGCAGGGTGGTCGCAACGAGCAGTACTTC
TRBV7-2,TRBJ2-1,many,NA,CASSRVPREEQFF,TGTGCCAGCAGCCGCGTTCCCCGGGAGGAGCAGTTCTTC
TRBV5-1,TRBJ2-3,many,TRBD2,CASSGLAGGGADTQYF,TGCGCCAGCTCCGGTCTAGCGGGAGGTGGTGCAGATACGCAGTATTTT
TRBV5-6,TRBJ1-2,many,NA,CASRVREADGYTF,TGTGCCAGCAGGGTCAGGGAGGCGGATGGCTACACCTTC
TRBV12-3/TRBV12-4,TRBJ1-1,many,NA,CASSTNDRKEAFF,TGTGCCAGCAGTACCAATGACAGGAAGGAAGCTTTCTTT
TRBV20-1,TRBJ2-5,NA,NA,CSASASGIQETQYF,TGCAGTGCTAGTGCAAGTGGGATTCAAGAGACCCAGTACTTC
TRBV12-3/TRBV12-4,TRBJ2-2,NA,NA,CASKLEGASELFF,TGTGCCAGCAAATTAGAAGGGGCGAGCGAGCTGTTTTTT
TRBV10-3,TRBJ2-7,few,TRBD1,CAISEQMAGGYEQYF,TGTGCCATCAGTGAGCAAATGGCAGGGGGCTACGAGCAGTACTTC
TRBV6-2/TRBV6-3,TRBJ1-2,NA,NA,CASSWAVVRRDYGYTF,TGTGCCAGCAGTTGGGCCGTAGTGCGACGGGACTATGGCTACACCTTC
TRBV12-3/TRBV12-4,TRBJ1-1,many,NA,CASSLEAGLYTEAFF,TGTGCCAGCAGTTTAGAAGCAGGACTATACACTGAAGCTTTCTTT
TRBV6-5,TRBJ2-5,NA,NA,CASSYYPGQHQETQYF,TGTGCCAGCAGTTACTATCCGGGACAACATCAAGAGACCCAGTACTTC
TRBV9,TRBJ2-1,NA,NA,CASSVGPARSYNEQFF,TGTGCCAGCAGCGTAGGTCCGGCGCGATCCTACAATGAGCAGTTCTTC
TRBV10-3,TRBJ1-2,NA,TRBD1,CAISSPGQVYGYTF,TGTGCCATCAGTTCTCCGGGACAGGTCTATGGCTACACCTTC
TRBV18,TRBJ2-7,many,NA,CASSSPEGGTYYEQYF,TGTGCCAGCTCATCGCCTGAAGGCGGGACCTATTACGAGCAGTACTTC
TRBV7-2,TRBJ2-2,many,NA,CASSPGHSTGELFF,TGTGCCAGCAGCCCCGGACATTCCACCGGGGAGCTGTTTTTT
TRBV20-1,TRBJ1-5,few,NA,CSAKAGTINQPQHF,TGCAGTGCTAAGGCCGGGACCATCAATCAGCCCCAGCATTTT
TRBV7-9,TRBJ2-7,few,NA,CASSLGGSRSPYEQYF,TGTGCCAGCAGCTTAGGTGGAAGTCGAAGCCCCTACGAGCAGTACTTC
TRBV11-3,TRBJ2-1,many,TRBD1,CASSLRQGDLGDEQFF,TGTGCCAGCAGCTTACGGCAGGGGGATCTGGGGGATGAGCAGTTCTTC
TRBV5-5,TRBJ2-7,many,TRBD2,CASSPPGGRGAYEQYF,TGTGCCAGCAGCCCCCCCGGGGGGAGAGGGGCCTACGAGCAGTACTTC
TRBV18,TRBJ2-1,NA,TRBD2,CASSLGLAGAGNEQFF,TGTGCCAGCTCTCTTGGACTAGCGGGGGCTGGGAATGAGCAGTTCTTC
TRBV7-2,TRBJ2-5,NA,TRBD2,CASVRASGVQETQYF,TGTGCCAGCGTCCGGGCTAGCGGGGTTCAAGAGACCCAGTACTTC
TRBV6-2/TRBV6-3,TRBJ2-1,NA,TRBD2,CASSYAGVSYNEQFF,TGTGCCAGCAGTTACGCGGGGGTTTCCTACAATGAGCAGTTCTTC
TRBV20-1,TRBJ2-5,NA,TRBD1,CSARPHRQGGETQYF,TGCAGTGCTAGACCGCACAGACAGGGTGGAGAGACCCAGTACTTC
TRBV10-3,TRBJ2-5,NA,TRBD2,CAIRPSGGTEETQYF,TGTGCCATCAGACCTAGCGGGGGAACGGAAGAGACCCAGTACTTC
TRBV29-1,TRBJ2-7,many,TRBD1,CSAKDTGVEQYF,TGCAGCGCAAAAGATACAGGGGTCGAGCAGTACTTC
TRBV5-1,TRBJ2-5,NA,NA,CAWKGSPDQETQYF,TGCGCCTGGAAGGGGTCCCCAGATCAAGAGACCCAGTACTTC
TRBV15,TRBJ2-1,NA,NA,CATSSSGANEQFF,TGTGCCACCAGCAGCTCTGGGGCTAATGAGCAGTTCTTC
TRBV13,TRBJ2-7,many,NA,CASSPNARGYYEQYF,TGTGCCAGCAGCCCCAACGCCCGGGGATACTACGAGCAGTACTTC
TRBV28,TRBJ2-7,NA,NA,CASRGALAYEQYF,TGTGCCAGCAGGGGGGCACTAGCCTACGAGCAGTACTTC
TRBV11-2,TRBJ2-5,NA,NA,CASSLLWGKETQYF,TGTGCCAGCAGCTTACTTTGGGGAAAGGAGACCCAGTACTTC
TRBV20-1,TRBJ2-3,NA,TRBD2,CSASSGLAATDTQYF,TGCAGTGCTAGTTCCGGACTAGCGGCGACAGATACGCAGTATTTT
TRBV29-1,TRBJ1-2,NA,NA,CSVEDRLGRDYGYTF,TGCAGCGTTGAAGATCGGTTAGGCAGGGACTATGGCTACACCTTC
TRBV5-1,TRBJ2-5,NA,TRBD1,CASGSATGPETQYF,TGCGCCAGCGGCTCCGCGACAGGGCCAGAGACCCAGTACTTC
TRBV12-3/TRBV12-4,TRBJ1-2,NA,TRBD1,CTFSFHGQGHSNYGYTF,TGTACCTTCAGTTTCCATGGACAGGGGCACTCTAACTATGGCTACACCTTC
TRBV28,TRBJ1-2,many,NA,CASSEKWGANYGYTF,TGTGCCAGCAGCGAAAAATGGGGGGCGAACTATGGCTACACCTTC
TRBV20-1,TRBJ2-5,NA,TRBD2,CSAIVLAGYQETQYF,TGCAGTGCAATCGTACTAGCGGGGTACCAAGAGACCCAGTACTTC
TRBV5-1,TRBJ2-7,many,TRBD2,CASSPGQRGLADLYEQYF,TGCGCCAGCAGCCCGGGACAGAGGGGACTAGCGGACCTCTACGAGCAGTACTTC
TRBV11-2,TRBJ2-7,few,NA,CASSSSGQSRSYEQYF,TGTGCCAGCAGCTCCTCCGGGCAGAGTCGCTCCTACGAGCAGTACTTC
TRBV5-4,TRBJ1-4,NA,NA,CASSPTGQGEKLSF,TGTGCCAGCAGCCCCACAGGGCAGGGCGAAAAACTGTCTTTT
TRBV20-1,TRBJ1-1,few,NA,CSASDAGRSRHTEAFF,TGCAGTGCTAGCGATGCAGGGAGAAGTAGGCACACTGAAGCTTTCTTT
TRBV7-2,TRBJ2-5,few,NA,CASNLGLGTETQYF,TGTGCCAGCAACTTAGGCCTGGGCACGGAGACCCAGTACTTC
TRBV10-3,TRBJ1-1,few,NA,CAISEDPWAGFF,TGTGCCATCAGTGAGGACCCTTGGGCAGGATTCTTT
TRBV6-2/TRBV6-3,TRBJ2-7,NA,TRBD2,CASRSGTSDYEQYF,TGTGCCAGCAGGTCCGGGACTAGCGACTACGAGCAGTACTTC
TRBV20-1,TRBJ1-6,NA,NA,CSARATNASSYNSPLHF,TGCAGTGCTAGAGCGACTAACGCTAGCTCCTATAATTCACCCCTCCACTTT
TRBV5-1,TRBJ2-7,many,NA,CASSIQGSYEQYF,TGCGCCAGCAGCATCCAGGGCTCCTACGAGCAGTACTTC